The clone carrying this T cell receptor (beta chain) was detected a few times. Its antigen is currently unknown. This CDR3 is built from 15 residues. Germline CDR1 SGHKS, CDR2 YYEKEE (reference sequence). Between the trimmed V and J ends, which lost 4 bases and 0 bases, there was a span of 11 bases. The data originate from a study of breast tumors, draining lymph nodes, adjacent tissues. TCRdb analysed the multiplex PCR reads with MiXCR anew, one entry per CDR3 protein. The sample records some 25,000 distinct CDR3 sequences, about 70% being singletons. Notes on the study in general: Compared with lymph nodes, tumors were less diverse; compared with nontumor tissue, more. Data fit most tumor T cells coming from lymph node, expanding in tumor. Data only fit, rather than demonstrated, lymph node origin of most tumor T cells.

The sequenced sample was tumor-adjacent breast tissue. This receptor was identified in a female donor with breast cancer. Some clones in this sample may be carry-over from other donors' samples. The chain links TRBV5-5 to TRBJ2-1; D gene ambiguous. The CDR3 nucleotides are TGTGCCAGCAGCCATCATTCGAGCTCCTACAATGAGCAGTTCTTC. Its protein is CASSHHSSSYNEQFF.